Below are 26 T cell receptor beta chains sequenced from a single sample in a study of stem cell transplantation in POMP-related autoinflammatory disease. Produced via immunoSEQ multiplex PCR; TCRdb's table is partial and in-frame only. The data show approximately 65,000 clones, roughly 90% seen once. The sample here was CD4+ T cells from PBMCs, taken after stem cell transplantation. The receptors shown here come from a human patient with POMP-related autoinflammation and immune dysregulation (PRAID). Some T cells may have originated in the graft donor.

V and J are TRBV15 and TRBJ2-1, with TRBD1 as a possible D gene (6 bases). Germline CDR1 reads LNHNV; CDR2 reads YYDKDF (reference sequence). The CDR3 sequence is 15 residues long. Trimming took 0 bases from V and 7 from J, leaving 13 bases between them. CDR3 protein: CATSREWQGLNEQFF. CDR3 DNA sequence: TGTGCCACCAGCAGAGAGTGGCAGGGGTTGAATGAGCAGTTCTTC.

This sequence joins TRBV19 and TRBJ1-5; TRBD1 aligns across 7 bases. V shed 4 bases, J shed 4 bases, and the junction held 16 bases outside the gene matches. The CDR3 length is 18 residues. Germline V CDR1 and CDR2: LNHDA, SQIVND (reference sequence). CDR3 bases: TGTGCCAGTAGTAGGAACTTAGTCGGACAGGCAGTTAATCAGCCCCAGCATTTT. Protein product: CASSRNLVGQAVNQPQHF.

V is TRBV3-1 (or the pseudogene TRBV3-2) and J is TRBJ1-1, with D possibly TRBD1 on 6 matching bases. Germline CDR1 is LGHDT and CDR2 is YNNKEL (reference sequence). The CDR3 loop spans 14 amino acids. Trimming left V 6 bases short and J 2 bases short, with 13 bases between. The CDR3 region is CASRYRDANTEAFF. The CDR3 bases are TGTGCCAGCAGATACAGGGACGCAAACACTGAAGCTTTCTTT.

The V call is TRBV7-9, the J call TRBJ2-3, with TRBD1 matching 7 bases. The CDR3 contains 15 residues. V shed 2 bases and J 1 base; nucleotides not matched to a gene: 3. Germline V gene lookup returns CDR1 SEHNR and CDR2 FQNEAQ (reference sequence). The chain's CDR3 is CASSLYRGGTDTQYF. The CDR3 coding sequence is TGTGCCAGCAGCTTATACAGGGGTGGCACAGATACGCAGTATTTT.

This chain connects TRBV27 to TRBJ1-3; D call uncertain. The CDR3 covers 13 residues. Trimming pared 3 bases from V and 2 bases from J, leaving 5 bases between. The V gene's germline CDR1 is MNHEY and CDR2 SMNVEV (reference sequence). The DNA for the CDR3 is TGTGCCAGCAGTTTTTCGGCTGGAAACACCATATATTTT. Translating gives CASSFSAGNTIYF.

This clone was counted a single time. The chain employs TRBV9 and TRBJ2-3, with 7 bases lining up with TRBD1. After removal of 0 bases from V and 3 bases from J, the junction contained 10 bases not matched to a gene. The germline gives CDR1 SGDLS, CDR2 YYNGEE. The CDR3 runs to 17 residues. For the CDR3, the DNA is TGTGCCAGCAGCGTAGCTCCCGGATGGACAGGTACAGATACGCAGTATTTT. It translates to CASSVAPGWTGTDTQYF.

This clone showed up just once. The CDR3 coding sequence is TGTGCCACGTCCGGGACTCAGAACACCGGGGAGCTGTTTTTT. As protein: CATSGTQNTGELFF. The chain is built from TRBV10-3 and TRBJ2-2, with D perhaps TRBD2 (6 bases). Deletions cut 10 bases from V and 1 base from J, with 13 bases between. The CDR3 sequence is 14 residues long. CDR1 and CDR2 (germline): ENHRY, SYGVKD.

This sequence joins TRBV19 and TRBJ2-5; D ambiguous. Germline values: CDR1 LNHDA, CDR2 SQIVND (reference sequence). The CDR3 loop spans 13 amino acids. Between the trimmed V and J ends, which lost 0 bases and 5 bases, there was a span of 7 bases. The CDR3: CASSIEPWETQYF. DNA for the CDR3: TGTGCCAGTAGTATAGAGCCCTGGGAGACCCAGTACTTC.

J is TRBJ1-2 and V is TRBV20-1; D gene ambiguous. This CDR3 comprises 12 residues. The V end was cut by 3 bases, the J end by 2 bases, with 7 bases between. CDR1 is DFQATT, CDR2 SNEGSKA, per germline (reference sequence). CDR3 DNA: TGCAGTGCTAGTCCGGGCAACTATGGCTACACCTTC. Its protein is CSASPGNYGYTF.

The chain carries TRBV3-1 (or the pseudogene TRBV3-2) and TRBJ1-4; 8 nucleotides match TRBD1. CDR3 length: 19 residues. Germline V gives CDR1 LGHDT, CDR2 YNNKEL (reference sequence). The J segment lost 0 bases and the V segment lost 0 bases, leaving 9 bases of the junction unmatched. The CDR3 reads CASSQDPGTGASTNEKLFF. CDR3 bases: TGTGCCAGCAGCCAAGATCCCGGGACAGGTGCTTCAACTAATGAAAAACTGTTTTTT.

V and J are TRBV7-2 and TRBJ2-1, with no clear D. V was shortened by 6 bases and J by 5 bases, with 17 bases between the two germline ends. The CDR3 is made up of 15 amino acids. CDR1 SGHTA and CDR2 FQGNSA come from the germline V gene. The CDR3 is CASRPRKIFNNEQFF. CDR3 bases: TGTGCCAGCAGGCCCCGAAAGATTTTTAACAATGAGCAGTTCTTC.

This chain links TRBV7-9 with TRBJ2-3, with 7 bases that match TRBD1. Unmatched junction bases numbered 11, after V lost 3 bases and J lost 2 bases. The germline V gene has CDR1 SEHNR and CDR2 FQNEAQ (reference sequence). This CDR3 is built from 17 residues. The CDR3 coding sequence is TGTGCCAGCAGCTTGACACAGGGGAGTTCCCACACAGATACGCAGTATTTT. Protein product: CASSLTQGSSHTDTQYF. The whole variable domain, remainder taken from reference TRBV7-9 and TRBJ2-3, is DTGVSQNPRHKITKRGQNVTFRCDPISEHNRLYWYRQTLGQGPEFLTYFQNEAQLEKSRLLSDRFSAERPKGSFSTLEIQRTEQGDSAMYLCASSLTQGSSHTDTQYFGPGTRLTVL.

This clone was observed a few times. The chain links TRBV7-2 to TRBJ1-5; 8 nucleotides agree with TRBD1. Germline V gene sequence: CDR1 SGHTA, CDR2 FQGNSA. This CDR3 comprises 14 residues. V shed 3 bases and J 11 bases; nucleotides not matched to a gene: 9. The CDR3 region has the DNA TGTGCCAGCAGCTTCGACAGGGGCCCCATGGCCCAGCATTTT. Translation gives CASSFDRGPMAQHF.

This sequence joins TRBV27 and TRBJ2-5, with 7 bases that match TRBD1. The length of the CDR3 is 15 residues. The V gene end was trimmed by 4 bases and the J gene end by 4 bases; junction bases not matched to a gene: 9. Germline CDR1 and CDR2: MNHEY and SMNVEV (reference sequence). The CDR3 nucleotides are TGTGCCAGCAGTTCGCCACTCACAGGGGCAGAGACCCAGTACTTC. This sequence encodes CASSSPLTGAETQYF.

There are a few counts of this clone. V and J are TRBV6-1 and TRBJ2-2, with D possibly TRBD2 on 5 matching bases. The CDR3 loop spans 15 amino acids. The germline V gene encodes CDR1 MNHNS and CDR2 SASEGT. Trimming took 3 bases from V and 0 from J, leaving 8 bases between them. CDR3 coding DNA: TGTGCCAGCAGTGAGCTGAGGGCGAACACCGGGGAGCTGTTTTTT. This translates into CASSELRANTGELFF.

The chain combines TRBV3-1 (or the pseudogene TRBV3-2) with TRBJ1-3; unclear D gene. The CDR3 runs to 15 residues. V lost 4 bases and J lost 0, with 10 bases in between. Germline V gene lookup returns CDR1 LGHDT and CDR2 YNNKEL (reference sequence). The CDR3 loop is CASSPAQSSGNTIYF. CDR3 sequence (DNA): TGTGCCAGCAGCCCCGCTCAAAGCTCTGGAAACACCATATATTTT.

V usage is TRBV25-1 and J usage is TRBJ1-2; D is possibly TRBD1 (6 bases). This CDR3 is built from 13 residues. The germline V gene encodes CDR1 MGHDK and CDR2 SYGVNS. The V gene lost 3 bases and the J gene lost 5 bases, with 10 bases spanning the gap. The CDR3 sequence: CASSEDSLYGYTF. CDR3 DNA: TGTGCCAGCAGTGAGGACAGCCTATATGGCTACACCTTC.

The V and J genes are TRBV5-1 and TRBJ1-1; TRBD1 might be the D (6 bases). V was trimmed by 4 bases and J by 5 bases, leaving 21 bases between them. Germline CDR1 is SGHRS and CDR2 is YFSETQ. This CDR3 contains 16 residues. The CDR3 here is CASSPWTASAGTEAFF. CDR3 in DNA: TGCGCCAGCAGCCCCTGGACAGCCTCGGCGGGGACTGAAGCTTTCTTT.

The V gene is TRBV2, the J gene TRBJ2-7, with 7 bases identical to TRBD2. Germline-derived CDR1 and CDR2 are SNHLY and FYNNEI. J gave up 3 bases and V 6 bases, and 14 bases lay outside the gene matches. The CDR3 has 16 amino acids. For the CDR3, the DNA is TGTGCCAGCAGGATAGACAGCGGGACGCCCTTCTACGAGCAGTACTTC. Translation: CASRIDSGTPFYEQYF. Supplemented by reference TRBV2 and TRBJ2-7, the full variable domain reads EPEVTQTPSHQVTQMGQEVILRCVPISNHLYFYWYRQILGQKVEFLVSFYNNEISEKSEIFDDQFSVERPDGSNFTLKIRSTKLEDSAMYFCASRIDSGTPFYEQYFGPGTRLTVT.

This chain connects TRBV6-5 to TRBJ2-6; no reliable D call. The V end was cut by 0 bases, the J end by 0 bases, with 6 bases between. CDR3 length: 16 residues. The V gene's germline CDR1 is MNHEY and CDR2 SVGAGI. CDR3 in DNA: TGTGCCAGCAGTTACTCGAGGCACTCTGGGGCCAACGTCCTGACTTTC. Protein: CASSYSRHSGANVLTF.

V gene TRBV2 combines with J gene TRBJ2-7; D is possibly TRBD1 or TRBD2 (6 bases each). Germline V CDR1 and CDR2: SNHLY, FYNNEI. The CDR3 loop spans 15 amino acids. V was trimmed by 4 bases and J by 1 base, leaving 14 bases between them. CDR3: CASSAPGAWSYEQYV. CDR3 coding DNA: TGTGCCAGCAGTGCCCCGGGGGCTTGGTCCTACGAGCAGTACGTC.

The chain links TRBV12-3 or TRBV12-4 to TRBJ2-7; D is uncertain. The CDR3 totals 13 residues. Deletions cut 1 base from V and 0 bases from J, with 4 bases between. The CDR3 nucleotides are TGTGCCAGCAGTTTAGACAGCTCCTACGAGCAGTACGTC. Residues: CASSLDSSYEQYV.

The genes are TRBV25-1 and TRBJ1-4, with D possibly TRBD1 on 5 matching bases. Germline CDR1 is MGHDK and CDR2 is SYGVNS. The length of the CDR3 is 14 residues. The V gene lost 4 bases and the J gene lost 8 bases, with 14 bases spanning the gap. The CDR3 sequence is CASSARVMSEKLFF. The DNA of the CDR3 is TGTGCCAGCAGTGCCAGGGTAATGAGCGAAAAACTGTTTTTT.

CDR3 in DNA: TGTGCCAGCAGCGTAGCCAACCAGCATGAGCAGTTCTTC. Its translation is CASSVANQHEQFF. The chain has TRBV9 and TRBJ2-1; D uncertain. The germline V gene encodes CDR1 SGDLS and CDR2 YYNGEE. The CDR3 totals 13 residues. V lost 0 bases to trimming and J lost 8 bases, with 9 bases between them.

The CDR3 here is CASRKTGSNYGYTF. Written as DNA, the CDR3 is TGTGCCAGCAGAAAGACAGGTAGTAACTATGGCTACACCTTC. The chain recombines TRBV27 with TRBJ1-2, with D possibly being TRBD1 (6 bases). Germline V CDR1 and CDR2: MNHEY, SMNVEV (reference sequence). Trimming took 6 bases from V and 1 from J, leaving 12 bases between them. The CDR3 length is 14 residues.

The chain has TRBV2 and TRBJ2-1; 11 bases agree with TRBD1. CDR1 and CDR2 from the germline V gene are SNHLY and FYNNEI. The CDR3 extends over 14 amino acids. V lost 10 bases, J lost 8 bases, and 10 bases stayed unmatched. The CDR3 reads CATPRRTGGYEQFF. The DNA of the CDR3 is TGTGCCACACCTCGCCGGACAGGGGGCTATGAGCAGTTCTTC.